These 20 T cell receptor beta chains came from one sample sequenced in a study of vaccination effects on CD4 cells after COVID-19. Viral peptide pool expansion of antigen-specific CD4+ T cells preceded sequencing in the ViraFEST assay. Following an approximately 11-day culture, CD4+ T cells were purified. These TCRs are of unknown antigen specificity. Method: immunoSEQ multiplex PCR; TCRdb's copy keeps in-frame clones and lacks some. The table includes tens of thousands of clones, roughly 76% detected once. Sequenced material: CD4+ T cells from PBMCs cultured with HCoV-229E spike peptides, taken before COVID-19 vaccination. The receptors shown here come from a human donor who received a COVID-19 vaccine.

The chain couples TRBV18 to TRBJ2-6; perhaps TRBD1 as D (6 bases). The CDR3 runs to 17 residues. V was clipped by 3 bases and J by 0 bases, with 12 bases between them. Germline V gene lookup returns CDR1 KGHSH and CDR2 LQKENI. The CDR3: CASSPPGTNSGANVLTF. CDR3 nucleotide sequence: TGTGCCAGCTCACCTCCCGGGACAAACTCTGGGGCCAACGTCCTGACTTTC.

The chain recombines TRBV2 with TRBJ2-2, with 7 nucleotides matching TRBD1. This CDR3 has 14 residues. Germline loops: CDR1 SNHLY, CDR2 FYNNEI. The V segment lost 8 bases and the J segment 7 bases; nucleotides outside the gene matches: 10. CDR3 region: CASRMDRFIGELFF. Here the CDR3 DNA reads TGTGCCAGCCGGATGGACAGGTTCATCGGGGAGCTGTTTTTT.

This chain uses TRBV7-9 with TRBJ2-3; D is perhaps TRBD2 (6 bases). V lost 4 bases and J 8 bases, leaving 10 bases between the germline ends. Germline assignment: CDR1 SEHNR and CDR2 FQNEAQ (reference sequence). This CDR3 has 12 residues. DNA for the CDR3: TGTGCCAGCAGCTCGACTAGTTTTACGCAGTATTTT. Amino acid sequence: CASSSTSFTQYF. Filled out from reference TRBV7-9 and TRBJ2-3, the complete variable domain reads DTGVSQNPRHKITKRGQNVTFRCDPISEHNRLYWYRQTLGQGPEFLTYFQNEAQLEKSRLLSDRFSAERPKGSFSTLEIQRTEQGDSAMYLCASSSTSFTQYFGPGTRLTVL.

CDR3 coding DNA: TGTGCCAGCAAAGAACAGGGGGTCTCTGGCTACACCTTC. Residues: CASKEQGVSGYTF. The rearrangement links TRBV12-3 or TRBV12-4 to TRBJ1-2; TRBD1 aligns across 8 bases. This CDR3 region has 13 residues. The ends lost 7 bases at V and 7 bases at J; junction bases unmatched: 8.

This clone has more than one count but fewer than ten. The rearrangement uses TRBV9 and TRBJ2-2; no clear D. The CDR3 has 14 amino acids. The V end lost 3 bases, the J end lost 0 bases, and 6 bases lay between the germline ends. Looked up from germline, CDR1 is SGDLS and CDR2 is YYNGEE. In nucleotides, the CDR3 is TGTGCCAGCAGCGCCGCAACGAACACCGGGGAGCTGTTTTTT. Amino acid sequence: CASSAATNTGELFF.

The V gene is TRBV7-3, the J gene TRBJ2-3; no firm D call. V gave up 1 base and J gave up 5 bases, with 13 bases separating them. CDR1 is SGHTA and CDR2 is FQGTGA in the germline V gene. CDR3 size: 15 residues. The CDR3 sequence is CASSLNRATQDTQYF. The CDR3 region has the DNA TGTGCCAGCAGCTTAAATCGGGCTACCCAAGATACGCAGTATTTT.

CDR3 region: CASSLVRGRYNEQFF. The DNA of the CDR3 is TGTGCCAGCAGCTTAGTGCGGGGGAGGTACAATGAGCAGTTCTTC. V is TRBV7-2 and J is TRBJ2-1, with 7 bases identical to TRBD2. After removal of 1 base from V and 4 bases from J, the junction contained 4 bases not matched to a gene. Germline V gene lookup returns CDR1 SGHTA and CDR2 FQGNSA. This CDR3 is built from 15 residues.

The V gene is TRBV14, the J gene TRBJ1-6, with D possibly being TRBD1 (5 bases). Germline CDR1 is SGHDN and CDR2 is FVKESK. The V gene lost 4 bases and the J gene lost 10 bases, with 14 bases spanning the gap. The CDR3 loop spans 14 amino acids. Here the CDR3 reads CASSRYGGGSPLHF. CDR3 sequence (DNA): TGTGCCAGCAGCCGCTACGGGGGAGGGTCACCCCTCCACTTT. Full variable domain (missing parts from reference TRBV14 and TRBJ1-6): EAGVTQFPSHSVIEKGQTVTLRCDPISGHDNLYWYRRVMGKEIKFLLHFVKESKQDESGMPNNRFLAERTGGTYSTLKVQPAELEDSGVYFCASSRYGGGSPLHFGNGTRLTVT.

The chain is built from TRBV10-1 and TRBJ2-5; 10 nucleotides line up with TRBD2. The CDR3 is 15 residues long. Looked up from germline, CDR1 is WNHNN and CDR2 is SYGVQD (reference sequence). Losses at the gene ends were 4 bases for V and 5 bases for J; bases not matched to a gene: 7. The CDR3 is CASSALAGGPETQYF. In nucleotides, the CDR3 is TGCGCCAGCAGTGCGTTAGCGGGGGGTCCGGAGACCCAGTACTTC.

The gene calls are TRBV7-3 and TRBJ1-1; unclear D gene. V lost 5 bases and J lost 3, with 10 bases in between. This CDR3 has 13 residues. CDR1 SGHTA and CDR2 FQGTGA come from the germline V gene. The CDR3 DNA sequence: TGTGCCAGCAGCACGGATGGGGACACTGAAGCTTTCTTT. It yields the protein CASSTDGDTEAFF.

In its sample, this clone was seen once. DNA for the CDR3: TGTGCCAGCAGCTCGGGACTAGCGGGGGGGGAGCAGTTCTTC. As protein: CASSSGLAGGEQFF. The chain couples TRBV7-2 to TRBJ2-1; 16 bases agree with TRBD2. From germline, CDR1 is SGHTA and CDR2 FQGNSA. The CDR3 has 14 residues. With V trimmed by 4 bases and J by 10 bases, 1 base remained unmatched.

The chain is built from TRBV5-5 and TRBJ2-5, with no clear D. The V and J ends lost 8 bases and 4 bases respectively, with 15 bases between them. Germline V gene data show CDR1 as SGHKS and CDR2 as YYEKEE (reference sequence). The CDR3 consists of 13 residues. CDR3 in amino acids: CASVDLRRETQYF. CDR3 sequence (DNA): TGTGCCAGTGTTGACCTGCGGCGAGAGACCCAGTACTTC.

The CDR3 sequence: CASSLVRRETQYF. In DNA, the CDR3 is TGCGCCAGCAGCTTAGTTCGACGGGAGACCCAGTACTTC. The chain links TRBV5-1 to TRBJ2-5; D gene uncertain. Deletions cut 2 bases from V and 5 bases from J, with 10 bases between. The germline V gene encodes CDR1 SGHRS and CDR2 YFSETQ. This CDR3 has 13 amino acids.

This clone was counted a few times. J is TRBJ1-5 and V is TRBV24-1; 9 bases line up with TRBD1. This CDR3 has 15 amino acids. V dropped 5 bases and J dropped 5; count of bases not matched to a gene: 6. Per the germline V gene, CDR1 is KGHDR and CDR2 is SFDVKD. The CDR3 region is CATSAGQGTYQPQHF. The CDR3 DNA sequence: TGTGCCACCAGTGCCGGACAGGGGACTTATCAGCCCCAGCATTTT.

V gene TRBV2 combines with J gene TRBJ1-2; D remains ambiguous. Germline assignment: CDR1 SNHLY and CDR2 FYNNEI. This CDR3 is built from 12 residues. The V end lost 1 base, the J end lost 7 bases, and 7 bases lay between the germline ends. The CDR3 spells CASSEGGRGYTF. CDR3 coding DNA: TGTGCCAGCAGTGAAGGAGGTCGTGGCTACACCTTC.

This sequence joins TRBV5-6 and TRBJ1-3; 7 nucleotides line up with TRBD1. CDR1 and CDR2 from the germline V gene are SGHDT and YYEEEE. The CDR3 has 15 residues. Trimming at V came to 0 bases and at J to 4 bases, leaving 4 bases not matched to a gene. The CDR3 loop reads CASSLAQGGGNTIYF. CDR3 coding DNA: TGTGCCAGCAGCTTGGCGCAGGGGGGGGGAAACACCATATATTTT.

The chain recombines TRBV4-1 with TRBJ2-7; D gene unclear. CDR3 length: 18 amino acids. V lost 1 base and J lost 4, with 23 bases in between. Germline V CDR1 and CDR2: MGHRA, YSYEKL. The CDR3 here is CASSQGGNVQAVVYEQYV. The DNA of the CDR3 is TGCGCCAGCAGCCAAGGCGGCAATGTTCAAGCTGTTGTATACGAGCAGTACGTC.

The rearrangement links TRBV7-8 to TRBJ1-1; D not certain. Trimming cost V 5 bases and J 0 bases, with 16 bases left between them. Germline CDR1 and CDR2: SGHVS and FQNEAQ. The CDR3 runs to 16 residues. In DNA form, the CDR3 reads TGTGCCAGCAGCCAAACTAGGGTCAGGATGAACACTGAAGCTTTCTTT. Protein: CASSQTRVRMNTEAFF.

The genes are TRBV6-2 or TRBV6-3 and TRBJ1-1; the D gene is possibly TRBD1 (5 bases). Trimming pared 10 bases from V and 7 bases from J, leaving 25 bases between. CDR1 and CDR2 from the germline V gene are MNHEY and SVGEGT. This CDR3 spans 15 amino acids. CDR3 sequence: CATSQDYGGIDEAFF. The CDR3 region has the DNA TGTGCCACCAGCCAGGACTATGGGGGGATAGATGAAGCTTTCTTT.

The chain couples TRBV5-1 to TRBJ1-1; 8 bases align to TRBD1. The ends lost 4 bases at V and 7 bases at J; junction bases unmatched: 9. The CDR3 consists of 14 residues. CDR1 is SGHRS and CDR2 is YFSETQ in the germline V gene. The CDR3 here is CASSLQGASDEAFF. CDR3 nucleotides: TGCGCCAGCAGCCTCCAGGGGGCTTCTGATGAAGCTTTCTTT.